A single sample gave rise to the 29 T cell receptor beta chains below, sequenced in a study of shared clonotypes between healthy human individuals. Naive CD8 cells comprised CD45RO-negative, CCR7-positively selected cells, excluding terminally differentiated effector memory CD45RA+ cells. The method was immunoSEQ multiplex PCR; TCRdb's version includes in-frame clones alone and lacks a portion of them. The sample has roughly 2.1 million clones, about 93% seen once. The sequencing input was naive CD8+ T cells from PBMCs. The receptors derive from a young man in good health. Some clones in this sample may be carry-over from other donors' samples.

This chain connects TRBV6-1 to TRBJ2-7; D not resolved. The V gene lost 3 bases and the J gene lost 2 bases, with 11 bases spanning the gap. The CDR3 covers 14 residues. Looked up from germline, CDR1 is MNHNS and CDR2 is SASEGT. The CDR3 here is CASSEEWNPYEQYF. Here the CDR3 DNA reads TGTGCCAGCAGTGAGGAATGGAATCCCTACGAGCAGTACTTC.

The V and J genes are TRBV5-4 and TRBJ2-5, with TRBD2 matching 10 bases. CDR1 SGHNT and CDR2 YYREEE come from the germline V gene (reference sequence). With 7 bases clipped from V and 0 bases from J, the junction kept 9 bases outside the gene matches. The length of the CDR3 is 16 residues. CDR3 sequence (DNA): TGTGCCAGCCGTCTGGTGACTAGCGGGTACCAAGAGACCCAGTACTTC. Its protein is CASRLVTSGYQETQYF.

The V call is TRBV10-3, the J call TRBJ2-1; tentatively, D is TRBD1 or TRBD2 (5 bases each). With 3 bases removed from V and 8 bases from J, the gap between germline ends came to 17 bases. Germline V lookup: CDR1 ENHRY, CDR2 SYGVKD. The CDR3 has 15 residues. The CDR3 is CAISDRAAEGDEQFF. CDR3 coding DNA: TGTGCCATCAGTGATAGAGCGGCCGAAGGGGATGAGCAGTTCTTC.

This chain links TRBV9 with TRBJ1-2; TRBD1 agrees at 10 bases. The CDR3 sequence is 19 residues long. V was pared by 3 bases and J by 2 bases, with 16 bases of the junction left unmatched. The germline CDR1 and CDR2 sequences are SGDLS and YYNGEE. CDR3 loop: CASSASPQRQGATNYGYTF. CDR3 DNA sequence: TGTGCCAGCAGCGCTTCCCCTCAAAGACAGGGGGCAACAAACTATGGCTACACCTTC. The variable domain in full, completed from reference TRBV9 and TRBJ1-2, reads DSGVTQTPKHLITATGQRVTLRCSPRSGDLSVYWYQQSLDQGLQFLIQYYNGEERAKGNILERFSAQQFPDLHSELNLSSLELGDSALYFCASSASPQRQGATNYGYTFGSGTRLTVV.

Notes on this clone: The sample contains more than one DNA sequence encoding this CDR3. CDR3 in amino acids: CASSGINYGYTF. The CDR3 DNA reads TGTGCCAGCAGCGGGATCAACTATGGCTACACCTTC. The genes are TRBV9 and TRBJ1-2, with no clear D. Trimming took off 3 bases at V and 2 bases at J, with 5 bases between the two ends. CDR1 and CDR2 (germline): SGDLS, YYNGEE. This CDR3 has 12 residues.

The chain uses TRBV7-2 and TRBJ2-1; unclear D gene. V gave up 4 bases and J gave up 12 bases, with 10 bases separating them. Per the germline V gene, CDR1 is SGHTA and CDR2 is FQGNSA. The CDR3 consists of 11 residues. Here the CDR3 reads CASSSLPRQFF. CDR3 bases: TGTGCCAGCAGCTCCCTCCCGAGGCAGTTCTTC.

This chain connects TRBV27 to TRBJ2-2; D is unclear. CDR3 length: 17 residues. CDR1 and CDR2 (germline): MNHEY, SMNVEV (reference sequence). The V end was cut by 3 bases, the J end by 6 bases, with 20 bases between. The CDR3, as DNA: TGTGCCAGCAGTTTGTGGATGGTTAGTGTCTTCTCCGGGGAGCTGTTTTTT. Its protein is CASSLWMVSVFSGELFF.

V usage is TRBV7-5 and J usage is TRBJ2-1. TRBV7-5 constitutes a pseudogene. This CDR3 comprises 14 residues. The CDR3 reads CARSSGTPGNEQFF. The CDR3 nucleotides are TGTGCCAGAAGCTCCGGGACCCCCGGCAATGAGCAGTTCTTC.

The CDR3 loop is CAISESITLTGRYTEAFF. The CDR3 region has the DNA TGTGCCATCAGTGAGTCAATCACCCTAACTGGGCGATACACTGAAGCTTTCTTT. The chain carries TRBV10-3 and TRBJ1-1; the D is unclear. V dropped 0 bases and J dropped 3 bases, with 20 bases sitting between them. CDR3 length: 18 amino acids. The germline V gene has CDR1 ENHRY and CDR2 SYGVKD.

V is TRBV6-5 and J is TRBJ2-5; 8 bases are shared with TRBD1. The J segment lost 2 bases and the V segment lost 5 bases, leaving 7 bases of the junction unmatched. The CDR3 loop spans 15 amino acids. Looked up from germline, CDR1 is MNHEY and CDR2 is SVGAGI. CDR3 protein: CASSVSGTGQETQYF. CDR3 in DNA: TGTGCCAGCAGTGTCTCCGGGACAGGACAAGAGACCCAGTACTTC.

V and J are TRBV18 and TRBJ2-2; 8 bases line up with TRBD1. The V gene end was trimmed by 6 bases and the J gene end by 1 base; junction bases not matched to a gene: 4. The CDR3 consists of 15 residues. The V gene's germline CDR1 is KGHSH and CDR2 LQKENI. The CDR3, as DNA: TGTGCCAGCTCCCTGACAGGGGAGAACACCGGGGAGCTGTTTTTT. This encodes CASSLTGENTGELFF.

A single count supports this clone. The gene calls are TRBV12-5 and TRBJ2-3, with D perhaps given as TRBD1 or TRBD2 (5 bases each). CDR1 LGHNT and CDR2 FRNRAP come from the germline V gene. The CDR3 loop spans 16 amino acids. This CDR3 reads CASSDEGFYPQDTQYF. The CDR3 nucleotides read TGTGCCTCTTCGGACGAGGGGTTTTATCCCCAAGATACGCAGTATTTT.

For the CDR3, the DNA is TGTGCCAGCAGTTTCTGGGGAGGAGGGGAAAAACTGTTTTTT. Translation gives CASSFWGGGEKLFF. The rearrangement joins TRBV28 to TRBJ1-4; no clear D. This CDR3 has 14 residues. V lost 3 bases and J lost 8, with 13 bases in between. Per the germline V gene, CDR1 is MDHEN and CDR2 is SYDVKM.

Points on this clone: This sample also contains other DNA sequences that code for the same CDR3. The rearrangement joins TRBV27 to TRBJ1-1; 8 bases map to TRBD1. J was trimmed by 4 bases and V by 3 bases; bases with no gene match: 1. The CDR3 loop spans 13 amino acids. CDR1 is MNHEY, CDR2 SMNVEV, per germline (reference sequence). The CDR3, as DNA: TGTGCCAGCAGTTTCAGGGGGCCCACTGAAGCTTTCTTT. Encoded protein: CASSFRGPTEAFF.

Note on this clone: Other nucleotide sequences from this sample produce the same CDR3. The J gene is TRBJ2-7, the V gene TRBV11-2, with D unresolved. There are 11 residues in the CDR3. Germline V lookup: CDR1 SGHAT, CDR2 FQNNGV. V was clipped by 5 bases and J by 4 bases, with 6 bases between them. The CDR3 DNA reads as TGTGCCAGCAGCGCGTCTTACGAGCAGTACTTC. Encoded protein: CASSASYEQYF. Filled out from reference TRBV11-2 and TRBJ2-7, the complete variable domain reads EAGVAQSPRYKIIEKRQSVAFWCNPISGHATLYWYQQILGQGPKLLIQFQNNGVVDDSQLPKDRFSAERLKGVDSTLKIQPAKLEDSAVYLCASSASYEQYFGPGTRLTVT.

The chain links TRBV13 to TRBJ2-1; perhaps TRBD1 as D (7 bases). This CDR3 spans 14 amino acids. V lost 5 bases to trimming and J lost 7 bases, with 15 bases between them. Germline assignment: CDR1 PRHDT and CDR2 FYEKMQ (reference sequence). The CDR3: CASSPPQGRNEQFF. CDR3 DNA sequence: TGTGCCAGCAGCCCGCCACAGGGGAGGAATGAGCAGTTCTTC. The full variable domain, in which reference TRBV13 and TRBJ2-1 provide the parts outside the CDR3, is AAGVIQSPRHLIKEKRETATLKCYPIPRHDTVYWYQQGPGQDPQFLISFYEKMQSDKGSIPDRFSAQQFSDYHSELNMSSLELGDSALYFCASSPPQGRNEQFFGPGTRLTVL.

The V gene is TRBV10-3, the J gene TRBJ2-5, with unresolved D. CDR3 size: 14 residues. Per the germline V gene, CDR1 is ENHRY and CDR2 is SYGVKD. Trimming removed 6 bases at V and 1 base at J, with 12 bases between. The CDR3: CAIRPVLSQETQYF. The CDR3 DNA follows: TGTGCCATCAGGCCCGTTCTTTCCCAAGAGACCCAGTACTTC.

The chain combines TRBV12-5 with TRBJ2-2; D not certain. This CDR3 is 15 amino acids long. V lost 2 bases, J lost 0 bases, and 7 bases lay in between. Per germline, CDR1 LGHNT and CDR2 FRNRAP. CDR3: CASGLWAANTGELFF. The CDR3 DNA reads as TGTGCTAGTGGTTTGTGGGCCGCGAACACCGGGGAGCTGTTTTTT.

This sequence joins TRBV28 and TRBJ1-1; tentative D call: TRBD1 (5 bases). The CDR3 has 14 amino acids. V dropped 3 bases and J dropped 1 base, with 9 bases sitting between them. Germline CDR1 reads MDHEN; CDR2 reads SYDVKM. The CDR3 nucleotides read TGTGCCAGCAGTTTGGACATGGGGAACACTGAAGCTTTCTTT. Translation: CASSLDMGNTEAFF.

The chain has TRBV5-1 and TRBJ2-3; tentatively, D is TRBD2 (5 bases). V gave up 0 bases and J gave up 3 bases, with 14 bases separating them. This CDR3 has 16 amino acids. Per germline, CDR1 SGHRS and CDR2 YFSETQ. CDR3 coding DNA: TGCGCCAGCAGCTTGGAGGCGAGGGTAGGAACAGATACGCAGTATTTT. This encodes CASSLEARVGTDTQYF.

This sequence joins TRBV11-2 and TRBJ1-1; D unresolved. The CDR3 runs 13 residues. V dropped 5 bases and J dropped 3 bases, with 10 bases sitting between them. Germline V gene sequence: CDR1 SGHAT, CDR2 FQNNGV. CDR3 sequence (DNA): TGTGCCAGCAGCGGATACCGGGACACTGAAGCTTTCTTT. Amino acid sequence: CASSGYRDTEAFF. Together with reference TRBV11-2 and TRBJ1-1, the CDR3 gives the full variable domain: EAGVAQSPRYKIIEKRQSVAFWCNPISGHATLYWYQQILGQGPKLLIQFQNNGVVDDSQLPKDRFSAERLKGVDSTLKIQPAKLEDSAVYLCASSGYRDTEAFFGQGTRLTVV.

The chain joins TRBV4-3 to TRBJ2-7, with 8 bases aligning to TRBD2. The CDR3 runs 15 residues. J was trimmed by 4 bases and V by 4 bases; bases with no gene match: 9. CDR1 LGHNA and CDR2 YSLEER come from the germline V gene. DNA of the CDR3: TGCGCCAGCAGCCCGAATAGCGGGATGGTATACGAGCAGTACTTC. This gives the protein CASSPNSGMVYEQYF.

This rearrangement joins TRBV2 to TRBJ1-3; 7 nucleotides agree with TRBD1. This CDR3 region has 14 residues. The germline V gene encodes CDR1 SNHLY and CDR2 FYNNEI. V lost 9 bases and J lost 1; bases outside the gene matches: 6. For the CDR3, the DNA is TGTGCCAGTTTAGGGGACAGTTCTGGAAACACCATATATTTT. Translated: CASLGDSSGNTIYF.

V and J are TRBV19 and TRBJ2-1; D not resolved. The V end lost 10 bases, the J end lost 6 bases, and 16 bases lay between the germline ends. This CDR3 spans 13 amino acids. Germline V gives CDR1 LNHDA, CDR2 SQIVND (reference sequence). The chain's CDR3 is CATMGSTPNEQFF. The CDR3 DNA is TGTGCCACCATGGGCAGTACCCCCAATGAGCAGTTCTTC. The variable domain in full, completed from reference TRBV19 and TRBJ2-1, reads DGGITQSPKYLFRKEGQNVTLSCEQNLNHDAMYWYRQDPGQGLRLIYYSQIVNDFQKGDIAEGYSVSREKKESFPLTVTSAQKNPTAFYLCATMGSTPNEQFFGPGTRLTVL.

This clone has just a few counts. This sequence joins TRBV7-8 and TRBJ1-5; the match to TRBD1 covers 9 bases. J was trimmed by 2 bases and V by 4 bases; bases with no gene match: 6. This CDR3 comprises 16 residues. Germline CDR1 reads SGHVS; CDR2 reads FQNEAQ. CDR3 in amino acids: CASSSSDRGGNQPQHF. The CDR3, as DNA: TGTGCCAGCAGCTCTTCGGACAGGGGAGGCAATCAGCCCCAGCATTTT.

The CDR3 is CASSPRPSDTEAFF. CDR3 DNA sequence: TGCGCCAGCAGCCCAAGACCCAGTGACACTGAAGCTTTCTTT. V usage is TRBV5-1 and J usage is TRBJ1-1; no clear D gene. The CDR3 sequence is 14 residues long. Germline loops: CDR1 SGHRS, CDR2 YFSETQ. V gave up 4 bases and J gave up 3 bases, with 13 bases separating them.

The chain couples TRBV9 to TRBJ2-2; D unclear. Germline CDR1 and CDR2: SGDLS and YYNGEE. The CDR3 covers 15 residues. Trimming left V 0 bases short and J 6 bases short, with 12 bases between. DNA of the CDR3: TGTGCCAGCAGCGTAGGCCTACAGCTGGCCGGGGAGCTGTTTTTT. This gives the protein CASSVGLQLAGELFF.

This clone was observed a single time. V gene TRBV7-3 combines with J gene TRBJ2-7; tentatively, D is TRBD1 or TRBD2 (6 bases each). Trimming left V 2 bases short and J 4 bases short, with 15 bases between. The CDR3 runs 15 residues. Germline CDR1 reads SGHTA; CDR2 reads FQGTGA. CDR3 nucleotides: TGTGCCAGCAGCTTAGGTCTGGGGGCGGGGTACGAGCAGTACTTC. Its translation is CASSLGLGAGYEQYF.

This sequence joins TRBV9 and TRBJ1-2; D is uncertain. This CDR3 comprises 11 residues. The germline V and J ends were trimmed by 3 bases and 1 base, with 1 base remaining between them. Germline CDR1 is SGDLS and CDR2 is YYNGEE. The CDR3 loop is CASSGNYGYTF. CDR3 sequence (DNA): TGTGCCAGCAGCGGTAACTATGGCTACACCTTC.